This T cell receptor (beta chain) was sequenced during a study of CD8 T cells in Susac syndrome. After removal of 8 bases from V and 2 bases from J, the junction contained 6 bases not matched to a gene. This CDR3 spans 14 amino acids. With random hexamers, reverse transcription was performed on roughly 0.5 to 1 ug of RNA. The TCR beta CDR3 was amplified by immunoSEQ multiplex PCR across 54 Vbeta, 13 Jbeta. TCRdb re-analysed the immunoSEQ multiplex PCR reads in MiXCR, keeping a single row per CDR3 protein. The sample has more than 65,000 distinct CDR3 sequences; 94% are singletons. TCR beta sequencing was performed on blood CD8+ and CD4+ T cells. Negative isolation was used for CD8+ and CD4+ T cells and FACS enrichment for TEMRA cells. Findings of the study overall: The study's TCR sequencing and HLA analysis covered a relatively small number of individuals, and the study acknowledged this.

This clonotype was seen only once. As yet, its antigen is unknown. This TCR was recovered from a human donor with multiple sclerosis. The sequencing sample was made of CD8+ T cells from PBMCs. The rearrangement joins TRBV12-3 or TRBV12-4 to TRBJ2-5, with 9 bases lining up with TRBD2. CDR3 bases: TGTGCCAGCCAGCTAGCGGGGACACAAGAGACCCAGTACTTC. It is translated as CASQLAGTQETQYF.